Shown below are 21 T cell receptor beta chains from a single sample sequenced in a study of early T cells in non-severe SARS-CoV-2 infection. In TCRdb, the 5' RACE reads were re-called with MiXCR into one record per CDR3 protein. The table includes 65,000 to 80,000 distinct CDR3 sequences, approximately 13% detected once. Sequencing was performed on whole blood. Source of these receptors: an adult who was a healthcare worker with PCR-confirmed SARS-CoV-2 infection or an uninfected control (not recorded which).

The chain recombines TRBV9 with TRBJ1-5; 9 bases match TRBD1. Germline V gene data show CDR1 as SGDLS and CDR2 as YYNGEE. This CDR3 region has 15 residues. Trimming took 0 bases from V and 6 from J; bases not matched to a gene: 4. In nucleotides, the CDR3 is TGTGCCAGCAGCGTAGGGGACAGGGCGGGTCAGCCCCAGCATTTT. The encoded protein is CASSVGDRAGQPQHF.

This clonotype has more than one count but fewer than ten. This chain connects TRBV2 to TRBJ1-1; 7 nucleotides match TRBD1. Germline V gene data show CDR1 as SNHLY and CDR2 as FYNNEI. The V gene end was trimmed by 6 bases and the J gene end by 5 bases; junction bases not matched to a gene: 6. The CDR3 is 13 residues long. For the CDR3, the DNA is TGTGCCAGCAGCCCTAACAGGGGAACTGAAGCTTTCTTT. Its translation is CASSPNRGTEAFF.

The chain carries TRBV28 and TRBJ2-5; maybe TRBD1 (7 bases). V lost 4 bases to trimming and J lost 2 bases, with 14 bases between them. Germline V gene data show CDR1 as MDHEN and CDR2 as SYDVKM. CDR3 size: 15 residues. The CDR3, as DNA: TGTGCCAGCAGTTGGAGGGGGCCCAGACAAGAGACCCAGTACTTC. This encodes CASSWRGPRQETQYF.

This clonotype was seen repeatedly, ten times or more. This chain connects TRBV2 to TRBJ2-7; no definite D call. The CDR3 covers 11 residues. Germline assignment: CDR1 SNHLY and CDR2 FYNNEI. Here the CDR3 reads CGMWSSYEQYF. The CDR3 nucleotides are TGTGGCATGTGGAGCTCCTACGAGCAGTACTTC.

The rearrangement uses TRBV20-1 and TRBJ2-5; D may be TRBD1 (6 bases). Trimming took 6 bases from V and 1 from J, leaving 18 bases between them. The CDR3 consists of 15 residues. Germline CDR1 reads DFQATT; CDR2 reads SNEGSKA (reference sequence). The DNA for the CDR3 is TGCAGTGCCTATCTCCCGACAGGCAGCCAAGAGACCCAGTACTTC. Its protein is CSAYLPTGSQETQYF.

A few counts support this clonotype. The chain has TRBV20-1 and TRBJ1-1; unclear D gene. Germline CDR1 DFQATT, CDR2 SNEGSKA (reference sequence). V lost 5 bases, J lost 2 bases, and 15 bases lay in between. The CDR3 runs to 14 residues. In DNA form, the CDR3 reads TGCAGTGCTCGGCGCGAAAGGAGAAACACTGAAGCTTTCTTT. This codes for CSARRERRNTEAFF.

There are many counts of this clonotype. The V gene is TRBV12-3 or TRBV12-4, the J gene TRBJ2-7, with 7 bases matching TRBD2. V was clipped by 10 bases and J by 5 bases; unmatched bases: 5. The CDR3 consists of 11 residues. The CDR3 nucleotides are TGTGCCACCAGGGAGGGACACGAGCAGTACTTC. Protein product: CATREGHEQYF.

This clonotype was seen a few times. At one end, the junction sequence differs from germline, possibly due to a read error. The chain recombines TRBV7-7 with TRBJ2-3; 11 bases align to TRBD2. The CDR3 runs 16 residues. The germline V gene encodes CDR1 SSHAT and CDR2 FNYEAQ (reference sequence). The chain's CDR3 is CASSLALAGGTDTQYF. For the CDR3, the DNA is TGTGCTAGCAGCTTAGCACTAGCGGGGGGCACAGATACGCAGTATTTT.

The chain has TRBV5-1 and TRBJ2-3; 7 nucleotides match TRBD1. The germline V gene encodes CDR1 SGHRS and CDR2 YFSETQ. J was trimmed by 4 bases and V by 2 bases; bases with no gene match: 7. The CDR3 has 15 amino acids. The CDR3 nucleotides read TGCGCCAGCAGCTTCCGACAGGGAAGGGCAGATACGCAGTATTTT. Protein: CASSFRQGRADTQYF.

This clonotype was observed a few times. The V call is TRBV6-6, the J call TRBJ2-5; D is unresolved. V was trimmed by 7 bases and J by 0 bases, leaving 9 bases between them. In germline, CDR1 is MNHNY, CDR2 SVGAGI (reference sequence). The CDR3 has 13 residues. The CDR3 region has the DNA TGTGCCAGCACCCAGGAGTACCAAGAGACCCAGTACTTC. Translated, it gives CASTQEYQETQYF.

On this clonotype: One junction end does not reproduce the germline sequence, and a read error may be involved. This chain connects TRBV24-1 to TRBJ2-2; tentative D call: TRBD1 (6 bases). CDR1 is KGHDR, CDR2 SFDVKD, per germline. The CDR3 consists of 16 residues. As DNA, the CDR3 is TGTGCCACCAGTGACTGGGGGCAGGCGAACACCGGAGAGCTGTTTTTT. Amino acid sequence: CATSDWGQANTGELFF.

The chain couples TRBV7-2 to TRBJ2-1; no definite D call. The germline CDR1 and CDR2 sequences are SGHTA and FQGNSA. The CDR3 contains 12 residues. The germline V and J ends were trimmed by 5 bases and 8 bases, with 10 bases remaining between them. The CDR3 nucleotides are TGTGCCAGCAGCCCCACGGGCGATGAGCAGTTCTTC. This sequence encodes CASSPTGDEQFF.

This chain links TRBV20-1 with TRBJ2-7; 9 bases line up with TRBD2. The CDR3 covers 14 residues. Trimming cost V 6 bases and J 5 bases; bases outside gene matches: 11. The V gene's germline CDR1 is DFQATT and CDR2 SNEGSKA (reference sequence). The CDR3 DNA reads TGCAGTGCAAGGGGTAGCGGGAGTCTAGACGAGCAGTACTTC. Translation: CSARGSGSLDEQYF.

The chain combines TRBV7-9 with TRBJ2-7; TRBD1 matches at 10 bases. Germline lookup yields CDR1 SEHNR and CDR2 FQNEAQ (reference sequence). The CDR3 loop spans 15 amino acids. The V segment lost 5 bases and the J segment 3 bases; nucleotides outside the gene matches: 7. As DNA, the CDR3 is TGTGCCAGCAGCCCCAGGACAGGGGGAATCTACGAGCAGTACTTC. Amino acid sequence: CASSPRTGGIYEQYF.

This clonotype was recorded a few times. The gene calls are TRBV19 and TRBJ1-2; a possible D gene is TRBD1 (6 bases). The length of the CDR3 is 16 residues. The germline V gene has CDR1 LNHDA and CDR2 SQIVND (reference sequence). Deletions cut 0 bases from V and 6 bases from J, with 17 bases between. As DNA, the CDR3 is TGTGCCAGTAGTATAGATCCCGGGGGCCTCTCAGATGGCTACACCTTC. Amino acids: CASSIDPGGLSDGYTF.

This clonotype was recorded a few times. The chain is built from TRBV5-1 and TRBJ1-1; 10 bases fit TRBD1. Losses at the gene ends were 4 bases for V and 3 bases for J; bases not matched to a gene: 9. The CDR3 length is 16 residues. From germline, CDR1 is SGHRS and CDR2 YFSETQ. This CDR3 reads CASSKRSGTGDTEAFF. As DNA, the CDR3 is TGCGCCAGCAGCAAAAGATCCGGGACAGGGGACACTGAAGCTTTCTTT.

This clonotype has a handful of counts. This chain links TRBV25-1 with TRBJ1-2; possibly TRBD1 for D (6 bases). This CDR3 spans 17 amino acids. The germline CDR1 and CDR2 sequences are MGHDK and SYGVNS. Trimming took 5 bases from V and 8 from J, leaving 27 bases between them. CDR3 amino acids: CASSHPAGVRGEGGYTF. CDR3 nucleotide sequence: TGTGCCAGCAGTCACCCCGCGGGGGTTAGGGGGGAAGGAGGCTACACCTTC.

This clonotype was detected only a few times. This rearrangement joins TRBV7-9 to TRBJ1-1; D is unresolved. V gave up 1 base and J gave up 5 bases, with 8 bases separating them. Germline lookup yields CDR1 SEHNR and CDR2 FQNEAQ (reference sequence). This CDR3 contains 13 residues. This CDR3 is CASSLVGRTEAFF. CDR3 sequence (DNA): TGTGCCAGCAGCTTAGTCGGCAGAACTGAAGCTTTCTTT.

This clonotype was detected only a few times. This chain uses TRBV7-2 with TRBJ2-1, with D maybe TRBD2 (6 bases). From germline, CDR1 is SGHTA and CDR2 FQGNSA. Trimming removed 5 bases at V and 5 bases at J, with 16 bases between. The CDR3 has 15 amino acids. The DNA of the CDR3 is TGTGCCAGCAGCAACGGGCTAGCGCCTAACAATGAGCAGTTCTTC. As protein: CASSNGLAPNNEQFF.

The rearrangement links TRBV6-2 or TRBV6-3 to TRBJ2-7, with D unclear. This CDR3 is built from 13 residues. Germline loops: CDR1 MNHEY, CDR2 SVGEGT. The germline V and J ends were trimmed by 2 bases and 0 bases, with 5 bases remaining between them. The CDR3: CASSYGYSYEQYF. The CDR3 coding sequence is TGTGCCAGCAGTTACGGGTACTCCTACGAGCAGTACTTC.

This clonotype came up many times. One end of the junction fails to match germline, which may point to a read error. CDR3 nucleotide sequence: TGTGCCAGCTCACCCAGGGACTCTGGGGCCAACGTCCTGATTTTC. Protein sequence: CASSPRDSGANVLIF. The genes are TRBV18 and TRBJ2-6, with D maybe TRBD2 (6 bases). Germline V gene lookup returns CDR1 KGHSH and CDR2 LQKENI. This CDR3 has 15 amino acids.